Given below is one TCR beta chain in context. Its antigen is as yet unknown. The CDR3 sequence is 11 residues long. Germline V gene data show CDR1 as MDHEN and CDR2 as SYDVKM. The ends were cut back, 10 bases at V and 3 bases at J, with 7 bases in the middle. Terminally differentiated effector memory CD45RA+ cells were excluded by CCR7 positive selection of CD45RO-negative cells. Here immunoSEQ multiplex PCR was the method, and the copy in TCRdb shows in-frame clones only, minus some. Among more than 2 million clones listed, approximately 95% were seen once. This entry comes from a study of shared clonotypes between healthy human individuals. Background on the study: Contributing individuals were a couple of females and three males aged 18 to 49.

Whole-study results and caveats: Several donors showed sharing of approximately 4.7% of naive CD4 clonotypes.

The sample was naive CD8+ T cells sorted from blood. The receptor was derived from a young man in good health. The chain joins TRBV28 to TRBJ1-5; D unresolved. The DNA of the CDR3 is TGTGCCACTTCCACCAATCAGCCCCAGCATTTT. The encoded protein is CATSTNQPQHF.